The 5 T cell receptor beta chains given below trace back to one sample, sequenced in a study of T cell responses to AZD1222 COVID-19 vaccine listed by TCRdb under 2021. The library was made by the immunoSEQ multiplex PCR assay. TCRdb provides this immuneACCESS table in a form limited to in-frame rearrangements. Some clones are lacking; in checked studies, under half of them reflect an unresolved V gene, and why the rest are absent is not known. The sample table contains approximately 74,000 clones; only one count was recorded for 87% of them. 1% to 1.5% of the sample goes to the ten largest clones. This sample's time point label indicates: about 28 days (+/-7) after the second vaccine dose. Sequencing was performed on peripheral blood, taken 28 days after the second AZD1222 dose. These receptor sequences come from an adult who received the AZD1222 COVID-19 vaccine.

The J gene is TRBJ1-1, the V gene TRBV12-3 or TRBV12-4; no clear D gene. The CDR3 spans 12 residues. The V end lost 4 bases, the J end lost 3 bases, and 6 bases lay between the germline ends. This CDR3 is CASSSHYTEAFF. CDR3 sequence (DNA): TGTGCCAGCAGTTCACATTACACTGAAGCTTTCTTT.

The chain employs TRBV6-5 and TRBJ1-3; D is ambiguous. CDR1 is MNHEY and CDR2 is SVGAGI in the germline V gene. This CDR3 region has 16 residues. The V gene lost 0 bases and the J gene lost 1 base, with 10 bases spanning the gap. CDR3 region: CASSYSIAGSGNTIYF. The CDR3 DNA is TGTGCCAGCAGTTACTCGATCGCTGGTTCTGGAAACACCATATATTTT.

The chain joins TRBV30 to TRBJ1-2; D is undetermined. With 6 bases removed from V and 5 bases from J, the gap between germline ends came to 16 bases. From germline, CDR1 is GTSNPN and CDR2 SVGIG (reference sequence). CDR3 length: 13 amino acids. CDR3 loop: CACLTRRFYGYTF. The CDR3 region has the DNA TGTGCCTGTCTTACAAGACGGTTTTATGGCTACACCTTC.

Only one count was recorded for this clone. The V call is TRBV5-1, the J call TRBJ2-1; 9 bases are shared with TRBD2. This CDR3 has 15 amino acids. Germline CDR1 and CDR2: SGHRS and YFSETQ. Trimming removed 3 bases from V and 9 bases from J; junction bases left unmatched: 10. As DNA, the CDR3 is TGCGCCAGCAGCTCTTACCCGGGACTAGCCGGTGAGCAGTTCTTC. This codes for CASSSYPGLAGEQFF.

The V call is TRBV3-1 (or the pseudogene TRBV3-2), the J call TRBJ2-7, with 8 bases fitting TRBD1. Germline V gene data show CDR1 as LGHDT and CDR2 as YNNKEL (reference sequence). The CDR3 length is 14 residues. Trimming at V came to 1 base and at J to 3 bases, leaving 2 bases not matched to a gene. This chain's CDR3 is CASSQVQGVYEQYF. CDR3 DNA sequence: TGTGCCAGCAGCCAAGTACAGGGGGTCTACGAGCAGTACTTC.